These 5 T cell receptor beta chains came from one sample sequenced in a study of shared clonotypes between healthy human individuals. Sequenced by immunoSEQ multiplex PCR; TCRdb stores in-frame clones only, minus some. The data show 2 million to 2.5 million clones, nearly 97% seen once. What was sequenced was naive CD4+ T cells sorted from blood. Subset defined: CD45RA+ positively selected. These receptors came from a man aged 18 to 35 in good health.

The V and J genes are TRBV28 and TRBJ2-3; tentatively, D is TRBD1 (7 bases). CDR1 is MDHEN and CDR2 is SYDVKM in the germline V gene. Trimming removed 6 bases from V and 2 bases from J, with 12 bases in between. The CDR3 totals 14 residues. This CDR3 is CASRGGQPTDTQYF. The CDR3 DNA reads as TGTGCCAGCAGGGGGGGACAGCCCACAGATACGCAGTATTTT.

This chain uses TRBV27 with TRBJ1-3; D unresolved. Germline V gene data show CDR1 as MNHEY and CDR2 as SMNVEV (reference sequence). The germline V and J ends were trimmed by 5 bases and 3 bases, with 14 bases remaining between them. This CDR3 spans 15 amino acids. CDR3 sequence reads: CASSPRGMVGNTIYF. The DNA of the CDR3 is TGTGCCAGCAGTCCCCGAGGTATGGTTGGAAACACCATATATTTT.

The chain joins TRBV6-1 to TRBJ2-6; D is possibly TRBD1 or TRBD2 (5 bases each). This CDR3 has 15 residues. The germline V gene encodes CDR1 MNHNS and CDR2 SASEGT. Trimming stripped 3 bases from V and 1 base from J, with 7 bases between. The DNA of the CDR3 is TGTGCCAGCAGTGAGGGACGGTCTGGGGCCAACGTCCTGACTTTC. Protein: CASSEGRSGANVLTF.

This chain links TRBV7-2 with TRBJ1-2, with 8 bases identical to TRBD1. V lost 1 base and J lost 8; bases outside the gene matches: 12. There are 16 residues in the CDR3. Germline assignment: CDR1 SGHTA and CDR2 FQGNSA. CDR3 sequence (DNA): TGTGCCAGCAGCTTAGGGGCAGGGGGCTATTTACGCGGCTACACCTTC. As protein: CASSLGAGGYLRGYTF.

CDR3 loop: CAISTGSGNTIYF. Here the CDR3 DNA reads TGTGCCATCAGTACAGGGTCTGGAAACACCATATATTTT. This chain joins TRBV10-3 and TRBJ1-3; tentative D call: TRBD1 (6 bases). V gave up 5 bases and J gave up 1 base, with 6 bases separating them. Germline loops: CDR1 ENHRY, CDR2 SYGVKD. This CDR3 region has 13 residues.